The present T cell receptor beta chain was sequenced within a study of shared clonotypes between healthy human individuals (dated by TCRdb to the early 2020s). For the study in its entirety: The cohort included three men and two women between 18 and 49 years of age. Per donor, three plates each were used for CD4 naive and CD4 memory, two for CD8 naive, and one for CD8 memory. The study deeply sequenced blood TCR repertoires of five healthy adults to estimate repertoire size and the extent of clonotype sharing between individuals. To increase sequencing depth and limit assay-specific biases, different laboratories used diverse techniques to prepare libraries and sequence TCR repertoires. Each donor's leukapheresis produced roughly between about 0.8 and 10 billion PBMCs.

CD8 naive samples consisted of CD45RO-negative cells that were positively selected for CCR7, yielding a CD45RA+CCR7+ population without TemRA cells. The donors were healthy, HIV-negative adults with no recently reported acute infections or vaccinations. All donors were Caucasian adults living in Nashville, Tennessee, USA. After blood collection by leukapheresis, PBMCs were isolated using Ficoll-Histopaque density gradient centrifugation and then cryopreserved in the vapor phase of liquid nitrogen. Analytical flow cytometry was used to check the purity and quantity of each magnetically sorted T cell population. Each sorted fraction had its genomic DNA isolated and then quantified by UV absorbance on a Nanodrop 2000c. Overall results and qualifications from the work: Pairwise subsampling indicated that sequencing depth was expected to affect the degree of clonotype sharing among donors. Across a handful of donors, approximately 5% of naive CD4, around 3.3% of naive CD8, 2.3% of memory CD4, and roughly 0.4% of memory CD8 clonotypes were shared. Clonotypes shared by all four sorted-subset donors showed higher generation probabilities than non-shared clonotypes. Rarefaction of sorted-subset datasets indicated incomplete sequencing despite the large sequencing depth. Because the study included a small number of donors, the genetic and exposure-history diversity represented was limited. Only blood was sampled, and tissue TCR repertoires likely differ from those in blood. Larger estimated clonotype richness was generally found for naive subsets than for memory subsets.

Using the deep immunoSEQ assay, multiplex PCR amplified TCR CDR3 regions from genomic DNA. For each cell subset, the extracted genomic DNA was distributed evenly across all wells of several immunoSEQ 96-well plates, and each plate served as one replicate. Each replicate PCR for sorted subsets received about 200 ng genomic DNA, equal to some 32,000 T cell genomes. Purified libraries were measured with a Qubit 3.0 fluorometer, size-checked on a Bioanalyzer 2100, and measured again with the KAPA Library Quantification kit. Each immunoSEQ 96-well plate was sequenced on its own single-read 150-cycle Illumina NextSeq 550 flow cell. Per the original workflow: The immunoSEQ output contained only junctional sequences without quality scores, so filtering could not match that applied to full-length reads. Sequences were annotated with PyIR, a Python wrapper for IgBLAST v1.9, using IMGT germline references to assign V/J genes and CDR3. Reads were removed for weak V/J assignments (E-value above 1e-6), missing CDR3, stop codons, out-of-frame junctions, or ambiguous translated residues. V3J clonotypes were defined by identical inferred V gene, J gene, and CDR3 amino acid sequence. Percentage overlap between repertoires was computed as shared unique clonotypes divided by the size of the smaller repertoire. RTK rarefaction, the Chao1 estimator, and Recon v2.1 estimates of unobserved clonotypes were used to assess repertoire richness. OLGA was used to compute generation probabilities for all TCRbeta clonotypes that the gDNA method yielded from four donors. As stored in TCRdb, this immuneACCESS dataset retains in-frame rearrangements with V and J assigned. A fraction of the clones does not appear; measured against another copy, unresolved V genes explain less than half of the discrepancy, and the remainder lacks a known reason. V and J calls plus clone size are reproduced from that table; the DNA served to infer D and trimming. The sample profile shows around 2,000,000 clones; 90% to 95% of them were found once. The top ten clonotypes cover 1.5% to 2% of the sample.

The CDR3 runs 13 residues from the cysteine to the phenylalanine. Of all the DNA, just the CDR3 is kept, 39 bases in frame from base 1. From the germline V gene, CDR1 is MGHRA and CDR2 is YSYEKL. Clipping removes 1 base from V and 13 bases from J, with 6 as the unmatched junction base count. To note about this clone: Its antigen remains undetermined. Nothing much larger sits one base from this clone, and base qualities are not available.

Sequenced input: naive CD8+ T cells from PBMCs. The cell subset or site label on this specimen signifies: CD45RA+CCR7+. The clonotype comes from a man aged 18 to 29 in good health. Some clones in this sample may be carry-over from other donors' samples. The V and J genes are TRBV4-1 and TRBJ2-7, and TRBD2 matches 11 of the central bases. The CDR3 here reads CASSQALAGGPYF. The nucleotides read TGCGCCAGCAGCCAAGCCTTAGCGGGAGGGCCATACTTC.